This T cell receptor (beta chain) was captured by sequencing in a study of T cell repertoires in cytomegalovirus infection. About the study: Well-studied HLA-B-restricted CMV epitopes were used in the study alongside recently identified HLA-C-restricted ones. Based on public TCR beta signatures, there were indications of CMV infection and of a matching HLA type.

The CDR3 contains 14 residues. Looked up from germline, CDR1 is DFQATT and CDR2 is SNEGSKA (reference sequence). V shed 2 bases, J shed 4 bases, and the junction held 6 bases outside the gene matches. Each CDR3 protein is one row after TCRdb ran MiXCR on the reads. The profile covers about 920,000 distinct CDR3 sequences, with 31% appearing a single time and over 12% taken by the ten largest. Details on this clonotype: The antigen remains undetermined.

The chain combines TRBV20-1 with TRBJ2-7; 9 nucleotides agree with TRBD1. The sequencing here drew on cultured CD8+ T cells from PBMCs, taken from culture after CMV antigen stimulation. This sequence was found in a human donor in good health (CMV status not recorded). Some clones in this sample may be carry-over from other donors' samples. CDR3 nucleotides: TGCAGTGCTAGACCACGGGACAGGGCATACGAGCAGTACGTC. Translation: CSARPRDRAYEQYV.